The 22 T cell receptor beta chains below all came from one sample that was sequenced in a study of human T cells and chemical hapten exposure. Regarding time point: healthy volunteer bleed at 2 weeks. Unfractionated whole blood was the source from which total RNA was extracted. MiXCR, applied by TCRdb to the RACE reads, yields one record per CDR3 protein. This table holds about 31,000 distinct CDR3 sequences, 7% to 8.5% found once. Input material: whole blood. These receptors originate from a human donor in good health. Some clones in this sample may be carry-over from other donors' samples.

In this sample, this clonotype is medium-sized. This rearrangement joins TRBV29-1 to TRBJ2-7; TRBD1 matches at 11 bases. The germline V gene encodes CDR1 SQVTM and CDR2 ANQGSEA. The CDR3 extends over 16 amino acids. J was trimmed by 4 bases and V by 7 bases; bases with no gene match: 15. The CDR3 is CSAASRRTGGRYEQYF. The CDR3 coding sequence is TGCAGCGCCGCGAGCCGTCGGACAGGGGGCCGGTACGAGCAGTACTTC.

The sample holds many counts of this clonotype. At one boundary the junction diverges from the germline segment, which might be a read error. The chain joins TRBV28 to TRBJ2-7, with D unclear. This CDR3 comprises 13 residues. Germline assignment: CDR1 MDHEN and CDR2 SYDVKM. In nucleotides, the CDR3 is TGTGCCAGTAGTTCTCCCTTGCGAGGCGAGCAGTACTTC. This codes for CASSSPLRGEQYF. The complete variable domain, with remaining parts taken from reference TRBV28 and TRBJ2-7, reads DVKVTQSSRYLVKRTGEKVFLECVQDMDHENMFWYRQDPGLGLRLIYFSYDVKMKEKGDIPEGYSVSREKKERFSLILESASTNQTSMYLCASSSPLRGEQYFGPGTRLTVT.

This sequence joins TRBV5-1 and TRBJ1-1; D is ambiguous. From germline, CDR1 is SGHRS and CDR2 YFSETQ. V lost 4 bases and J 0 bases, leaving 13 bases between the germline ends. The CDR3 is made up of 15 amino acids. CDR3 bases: TGCGCCAGCAGCCTGGATATTAATATGAACACTGAAGCTTTCTTT. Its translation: CASSLDINMNTEAFF.

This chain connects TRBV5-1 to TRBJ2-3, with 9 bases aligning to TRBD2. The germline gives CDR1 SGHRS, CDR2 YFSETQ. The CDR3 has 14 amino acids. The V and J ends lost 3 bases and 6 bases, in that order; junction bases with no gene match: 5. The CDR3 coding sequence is TGCGCCAGCAGCTGGGCGGGAGGGCCCGATACGCAGTATTTT. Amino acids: CASSWAGGPDTQYF.

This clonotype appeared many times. This chain's CDR3 is CASSFYAEGNSPLHF. The CDR3 DNA reads as TGTGCCAGCAGTTTTTATGCGGAGGGGAATTCACCCCTCCACTTT. V and J are TRBV12-3 or TRBV12-4 and TRBJ1-6, with a possible D match to TRBD1 (5 bases). The CDR3 has 15 amino acids. The V end lost 3 bases, the J end lost 7 bases, and 13 bases lay between the germline ends.

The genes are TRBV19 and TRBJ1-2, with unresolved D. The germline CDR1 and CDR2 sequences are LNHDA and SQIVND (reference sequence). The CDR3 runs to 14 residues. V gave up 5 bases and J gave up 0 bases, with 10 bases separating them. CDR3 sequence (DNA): TGTGCCAGTAGTGACACCTTTACTAACTATGGCTACACCTTC. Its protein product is CASSDTFTNYGYTF.

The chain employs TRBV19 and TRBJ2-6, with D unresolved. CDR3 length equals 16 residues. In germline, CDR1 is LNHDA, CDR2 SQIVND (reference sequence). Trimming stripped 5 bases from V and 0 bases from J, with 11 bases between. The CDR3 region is CASSPRLASGANVLTF. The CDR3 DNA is TGTGCCAGTAGTCCCAGACTGGCCTCTGGGGCCAACGTCCTGACTTTC.

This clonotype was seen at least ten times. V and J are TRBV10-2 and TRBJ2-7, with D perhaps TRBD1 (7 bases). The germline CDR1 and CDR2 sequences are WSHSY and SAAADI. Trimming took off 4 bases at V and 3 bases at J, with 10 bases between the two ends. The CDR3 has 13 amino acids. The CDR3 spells CASSAGGNYEQYF. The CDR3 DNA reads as TGCGCCAGCAGTGCAGGGGGGAACTACGAGCAGTACTTC.

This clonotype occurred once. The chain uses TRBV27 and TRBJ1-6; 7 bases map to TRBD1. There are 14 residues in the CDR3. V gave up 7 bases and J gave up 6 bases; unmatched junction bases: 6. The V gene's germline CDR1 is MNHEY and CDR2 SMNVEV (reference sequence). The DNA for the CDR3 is TGTGCCAGCAACCGACAGGGACCTAATTCACCCCTCCACTTT. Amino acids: CASNRQGPNSPLHF.

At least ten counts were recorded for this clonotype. CDR3 sequence (DNA): TGCGCCAGCAGCTTGAGTGGATTGGGGAACACTGAAGCTTTCTTT. Translation: CASSLSGLGNTEAFF. The rearrangement links TRBV5-1 to TRBJ1-1; D call uncertain. CDR1 is SGHRS, CDR2 YFSETQ, per germline. Trimming took 1 base from V and 1 from J, leaving 11 bases between them. This CDR3 contains 15 residues.

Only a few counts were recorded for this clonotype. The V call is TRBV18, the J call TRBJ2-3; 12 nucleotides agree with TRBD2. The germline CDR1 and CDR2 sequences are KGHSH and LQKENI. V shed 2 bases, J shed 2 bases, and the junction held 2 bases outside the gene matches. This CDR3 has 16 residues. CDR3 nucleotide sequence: TGTGCCAGCTCACCAGGACTAGCGGGGACCACAGATACGCAGTATTTT. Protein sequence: CASSPGLAGTTDTQYF.

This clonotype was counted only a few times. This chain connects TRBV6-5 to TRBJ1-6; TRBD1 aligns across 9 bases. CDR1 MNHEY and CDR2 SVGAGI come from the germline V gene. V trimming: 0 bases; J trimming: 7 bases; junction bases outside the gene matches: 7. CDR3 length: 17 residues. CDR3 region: CASSYSLQGASNSPLHF. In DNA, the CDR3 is TGTGCCAGCAGTTACTCGCTACAGGGGGCGTCAAATTCACCCCTCCACTTT.

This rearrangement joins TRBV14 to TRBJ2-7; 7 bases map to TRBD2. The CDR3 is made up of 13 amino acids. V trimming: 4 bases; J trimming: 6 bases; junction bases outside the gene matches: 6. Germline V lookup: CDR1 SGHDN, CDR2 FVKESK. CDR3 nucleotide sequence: TGTGCCAGCAGCCGGACTAGAGGTGGCGAGCAGTACTTC. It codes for CASSRTRGGEQYF. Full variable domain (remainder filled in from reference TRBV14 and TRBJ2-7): EAGVTQFPSHSVIEKGQTVTLRCDPISGHDNLYWYRRVMGKEIKFLLHFVKESKQDESGMPNNRFLAERTGGTYSTLKVQPAELEDSGVYFCASSRTRGGEQYFGPGTRLTVT.

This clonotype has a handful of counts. CDR3 DNA: TGTGCCAGCTCACCACCGTCCCGGGACCTGGTGTTCTTC. Protein product: CASSPPSRDLVFF. The chain has TRBV18 and TRBJ2-1, with D perhaps given as TRBD1 or TRBD2 (5 bases each). Trimming stripped 0 bases from V and 15 bases from J, with 15 bases between. CDR1 and CDR2 from the germline V gene are KGHSH and LQKENI. The CDR3 is made up of 13 amino acids.

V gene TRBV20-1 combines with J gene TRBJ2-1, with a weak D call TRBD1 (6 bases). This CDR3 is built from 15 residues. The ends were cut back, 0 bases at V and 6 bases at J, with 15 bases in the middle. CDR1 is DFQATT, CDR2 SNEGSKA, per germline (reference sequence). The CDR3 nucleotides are TGCAGTGCTAGAGATCGAAGGGAAGGGGGCAATGAGCAGTTCTTC. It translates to CSARDRREGGNEQFF.

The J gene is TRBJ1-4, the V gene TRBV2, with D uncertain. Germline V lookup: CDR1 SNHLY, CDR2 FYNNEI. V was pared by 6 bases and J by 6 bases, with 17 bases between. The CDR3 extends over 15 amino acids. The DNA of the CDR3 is TGTGCCAGCAGCACCGACACCGAGCGGCATGAAAAACTGTTTTTT. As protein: CASSTDTERHEKLFF.

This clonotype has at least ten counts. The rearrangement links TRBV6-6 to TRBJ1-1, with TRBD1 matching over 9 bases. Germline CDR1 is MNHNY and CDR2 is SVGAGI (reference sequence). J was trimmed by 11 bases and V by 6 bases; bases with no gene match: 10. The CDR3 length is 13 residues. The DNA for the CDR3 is TGTGCCAGCAGCCGGGGACAGGGCCAAGGGGCTTTCTTT. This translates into CASSRGQGQGAFF.

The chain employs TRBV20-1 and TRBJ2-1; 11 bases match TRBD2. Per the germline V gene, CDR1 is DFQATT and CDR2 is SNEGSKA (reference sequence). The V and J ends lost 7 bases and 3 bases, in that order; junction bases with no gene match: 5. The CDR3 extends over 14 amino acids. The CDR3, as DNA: TGCAGTGGTCTAGCGGGAGGCCGCTACAATGAGCAGTTCTTC. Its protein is CSGLAGGRYNEQFF.

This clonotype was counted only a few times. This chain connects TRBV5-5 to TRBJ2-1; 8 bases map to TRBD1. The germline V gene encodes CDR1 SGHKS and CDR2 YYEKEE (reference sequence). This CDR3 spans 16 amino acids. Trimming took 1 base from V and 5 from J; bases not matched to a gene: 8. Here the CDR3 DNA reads TGTGCCAGCAGCTTGAATCGCGGACAGGGAAACAATGAGCAGTTCTTC. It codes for CASSLNRGQGNNEQFF.

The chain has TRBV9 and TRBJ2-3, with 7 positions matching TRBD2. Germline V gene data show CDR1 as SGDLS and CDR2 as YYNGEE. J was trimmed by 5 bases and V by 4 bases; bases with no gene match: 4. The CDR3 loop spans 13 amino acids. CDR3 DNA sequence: TGTGCCAGCAGCCCCCCGGGGGGAGATACGCAGTATTTT. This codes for CASSPPGGDTQYF.

The CDR3 sequence is CASGYRGPGEAFF. CDR3 DNA sequence: TGCGCCAGCGGCTACAGGGGGCCGGGTGAAGCTTTCTTT. The chain couples TRBV5-1 to TRBJ1-1, with 9 positions matching TRBD1. The CDR3 length is 13 residues. Germline V gene data show CDR1 as SGHRS and CDR2 as YFSETQ. Losses at the gene ends were 7 bases for V and 7 bases for J; bases not matched to a gene: 8.

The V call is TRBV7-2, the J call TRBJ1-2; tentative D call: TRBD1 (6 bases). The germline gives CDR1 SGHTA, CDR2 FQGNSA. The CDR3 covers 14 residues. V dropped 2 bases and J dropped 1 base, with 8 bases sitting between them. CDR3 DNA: TGTGCCAGCAGCTTACGGGGGCTTAACTATGGCTACACCTTC. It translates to CASSLRGLNYGYTF.